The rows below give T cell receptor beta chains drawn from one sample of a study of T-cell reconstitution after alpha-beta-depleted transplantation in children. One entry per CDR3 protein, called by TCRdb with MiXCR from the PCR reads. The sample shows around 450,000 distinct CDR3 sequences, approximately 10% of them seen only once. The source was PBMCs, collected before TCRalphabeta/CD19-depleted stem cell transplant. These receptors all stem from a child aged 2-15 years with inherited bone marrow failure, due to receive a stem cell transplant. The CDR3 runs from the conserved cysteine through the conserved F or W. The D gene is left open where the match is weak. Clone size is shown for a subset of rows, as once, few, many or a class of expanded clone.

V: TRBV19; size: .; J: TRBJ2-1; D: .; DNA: TGTTCGGGTAACGACAGAAAGCTAGACAATGAGCAGTTCTTC; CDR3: CSGNDRKLDNEQFF
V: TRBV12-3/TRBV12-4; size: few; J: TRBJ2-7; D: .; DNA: TGTGCCAGCACCTCTCGGGGCCCCTACGAGCAGTACTTC; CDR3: CASTSRGPYEQYF
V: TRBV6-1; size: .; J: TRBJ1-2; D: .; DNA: TGTGCCAGCAGTATCACAACAGGGTCGGGGAGCTATGGCTACACCTTC; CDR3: CASSITTGSGSYGYTF
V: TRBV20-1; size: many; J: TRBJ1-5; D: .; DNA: TGCAGTGCTATCCCAGACGGCAATCAGCCCCAGCATTTT; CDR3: CSAIPDGNQPQHF
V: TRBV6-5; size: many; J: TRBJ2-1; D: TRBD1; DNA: TGTGCCAGCAGTTACTCGCCCGGACAGGCCGTATTCAATGAGCAGTTCTTC; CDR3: CASSYSPGQAVFNEQFF
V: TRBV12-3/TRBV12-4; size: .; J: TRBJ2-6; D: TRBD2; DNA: TGTGCCAGCAGTTTAGTCAACGGACTAGCGGGAGCAAATGGGGCCAACGTCCTGACTTTC; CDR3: CASSLVNGLAGANGANVLTF
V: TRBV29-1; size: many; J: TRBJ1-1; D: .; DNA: TGCAGCGTTGCCGGGGGCGAAACGAACACTGAAGCTTTCTTT; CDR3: CSVAGGETNTEAFF
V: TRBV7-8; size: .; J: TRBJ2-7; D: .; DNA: TGTGCCAGCACCGTGTACCCAAGCCGTGTGCTTTCCTACGAGCAGTACTTC; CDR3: CASTVYPSRVLSYEQYF
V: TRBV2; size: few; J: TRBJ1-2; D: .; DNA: TGTGCCAGCAGTGGATATCCAGGGCGGGGTGGCTACACCTTC; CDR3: CASSGYPGRGGYTF
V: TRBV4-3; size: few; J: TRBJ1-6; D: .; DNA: TGCGCCAGCAGCCCCGACAGGAATAATTCACCCCTCCACTTT; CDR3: CASSPDRNNSPLHF
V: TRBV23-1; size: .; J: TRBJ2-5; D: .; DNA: TGCGCCAGCAGTCAATCCGCCCACGGGTGCAGGGGGGAAGAGACCCAGTACTTC; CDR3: CASSQSAHGCRGEETQYF
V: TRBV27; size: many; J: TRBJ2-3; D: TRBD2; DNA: TGTGCCAGCACCTTAAGCGGGACCTCCACAGATACGCAGTATTTT; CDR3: CASTLSGTSTDTQYF
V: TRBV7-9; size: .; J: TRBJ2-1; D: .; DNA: TGTGCCAGCAGCTTAAGTCTACAGGGATGGTCCTACAATGAGCAGTTCTTC; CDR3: CASSLSLQGWSYNEQFF
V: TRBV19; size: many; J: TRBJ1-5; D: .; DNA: TGTGCCAGCGCCGCTTGGGACGAAAATCAGCCCCAGCATTTT; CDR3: CASAAWDENQPQHF
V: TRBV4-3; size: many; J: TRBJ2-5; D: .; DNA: TGCGCCAGCAGCCAGGGTGTCCCCCAAGAGACCCAGTACTTC; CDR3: CASSQGVPQETQYF
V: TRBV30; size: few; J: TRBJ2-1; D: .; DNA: TGTGCCTGGAGTGTCCCGGAAACCTACAATGAGCAGTTCTTC; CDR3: CAWSVPETYNEQFF
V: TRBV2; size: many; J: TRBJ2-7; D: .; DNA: TGTGCCAGCAGCCCCAACTACGAGCAGTACTTC; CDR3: CASSPNYEQYF
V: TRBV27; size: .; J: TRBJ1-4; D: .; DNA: TGTGCCAGCAGTTTATCGAAATCAGGGCAAACTAATGAAAAACTGTTTTTT; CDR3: CASSLSKSGQTNEKLFF
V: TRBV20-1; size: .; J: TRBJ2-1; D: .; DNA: TGCAGTGCTAGCCGCGGACCCTCCTACAATGAGCAGTTCTTC; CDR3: CSASRGPSYNEQFF
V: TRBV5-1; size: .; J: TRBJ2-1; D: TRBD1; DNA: TGCGCCAGCAGCGTTACCTCAGGGGGCCCTTACAATGAGCAGTTCTTC; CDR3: CASSVTSGGPYNEQFF
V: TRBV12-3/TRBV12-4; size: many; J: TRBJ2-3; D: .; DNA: TGTGCCAGCAGTACCCAACCTACTCCAGCGGACGGCCCGACAGATACGCAGTATTTT; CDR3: CASSTQPTPADGPTDTQYF
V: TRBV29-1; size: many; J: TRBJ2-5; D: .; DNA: TGCAGCGTTGAGGGCAACCAAGAGACCCAGTACTTC; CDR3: CSVEGNQETQYF